The source of this T cell receptor beta chain is a study of blood T cell repertoires in COVID-19. Study-level information: In each case, the material was cDNA or gDNA derived from T cells, B-cell-depleted T cells, or PBMCs.

Measured with immunoSEQ multiplex PCR; TCRdb has only the in-frame clones, and not every one. The table shows approximately 80,000 clones, with around 86% occurring only once. Germline trimming cut 1 base from V and 5 bases from J; bases unmatched to any gene: 6. Germline loops: CDR1 KGHSH, CDR2 LQKENI. This CDR3 is 15 amino acids long. The sequencing input was peripheral blood. The source is a man at least 80 years old with acute or convalescent COVID-19. The chain has TRBV18 and TRBJ2-7, with TRBD1 matching over 9 bases. CDR3 residues: CASSPLGTGGNEQYF. The CDR3 nucleotides read TGTGCCAGCTCACCACTCGGCACAGGGGGCAACGAGCAGTACTTC.